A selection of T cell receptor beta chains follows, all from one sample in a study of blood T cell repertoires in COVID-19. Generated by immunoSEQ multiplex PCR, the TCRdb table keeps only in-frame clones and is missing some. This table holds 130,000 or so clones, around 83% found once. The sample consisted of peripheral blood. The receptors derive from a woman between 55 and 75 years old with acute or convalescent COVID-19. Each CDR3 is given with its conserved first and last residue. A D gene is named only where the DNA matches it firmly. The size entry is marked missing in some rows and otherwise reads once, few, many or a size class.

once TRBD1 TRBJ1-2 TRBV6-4 CASSPNAGTGTNYGYTF TGTGCCAGCAGTCCGAACGCCGGGACAGGCACCAACTATGGCTACACCTTC
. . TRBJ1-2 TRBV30 CAWSVLGGNYGYTF TGTGCCTGGAGTGTACTTGGCGGGAACTATGGCTACACCTTC
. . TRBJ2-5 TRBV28 CASSSVQETQYF TGTGCCAGCAGTTCTGTCCAAGAGACCCAGTACTTC
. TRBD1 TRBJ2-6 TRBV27 CAISPGTGALGANVLTF TGTGCCATCTCACCCGGGACAGGGGCGCTGGGGGCCAACGTCCTGACTTTC
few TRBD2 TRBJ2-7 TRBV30 CAWSVRGGSHEQYF TGTGCCTGGAGTGTACGGGGGGGGAGCCACGAGCAGTACTTC
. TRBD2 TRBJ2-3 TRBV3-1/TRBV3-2 CASSQWDLAGGSSTDTQYF TGTGCCAGCAGCCAATGGGACCTAGCGGGGGGTTCTAGCACAGATACGCAGTATTTT
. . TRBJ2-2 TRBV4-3 CASSQHPSGFTGELFF TGCGCCAGCAGCCAACACCCTTCGGGTTTCACCGGGGAGCTGTTTTTT
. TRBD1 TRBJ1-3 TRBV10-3 CAISESGDSSGNTIYF TGTGCCATCAGTGAGTCGGGGGACAGCTCTGGAAACACCATATATTTT
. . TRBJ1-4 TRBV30 CAWSVLGEKLFF TGTGCCTGGAGTGTACTTGGTGAAAAACTGTTTTTT
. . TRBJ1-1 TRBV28 CASSSRQAMNTEAFF TGTGCCAGCAGTAGCAGACAGGCTATGAACACTGAAGCTTTCTTT
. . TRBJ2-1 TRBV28 CASSPTGSSYNEQFF TGTGCCAGCAGTCCCACAGGGAGCTCCTACAATGAGCAGTTCTTC
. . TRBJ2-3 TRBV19 CASSISRGRSTDTQYF TGTGCCAGTAGTATTAGTCGGGGGAGAAGCACAGATACGCAGTATTTT
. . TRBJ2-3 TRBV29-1 CSVFYTDTQYF TGCAGCGTTTTCTATACAGATACGCAGTATTTT
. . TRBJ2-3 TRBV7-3 CASSLIAGPSTDTQYF TGTGCCAGCAGCTTAATAGCAGGGCCTAGCACAGATACGCAGTATTTT
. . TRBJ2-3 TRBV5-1 CASSDRPDTQYF TGCGCCAGCAGCGACAGACCAGATACGCAGTATTTT
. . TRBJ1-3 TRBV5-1 CASSESSGNTIYF TGCGCCAGCAGTGAGAGCTCTGGAAACACCATATATTTT
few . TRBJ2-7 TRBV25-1 CASSAYYEQYF TGTGCCAGCAGTGCCTATTACGAGCAGTACTTC
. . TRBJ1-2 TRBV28 CASKRGGNYGYTF TGTGCCAGCAAAAGGGGTGGGAACTATGGCTACACCTTC
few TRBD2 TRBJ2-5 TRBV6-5 CASSWGTSGGGETQYF TGTGCCAGCAGTTGGGGGACTAGCGGGGGAGGGGAGACCCAGTACTTC
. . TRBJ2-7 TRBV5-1 CASSLERSRLYEQYF TGCGCCAGCAGCTTGGAACGCTCCCGACTGTACGAGCAGTACTTC
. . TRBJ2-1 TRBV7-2 CASSLAPLGAPSYNEQFF TGTGCCAGCAGCTTAGCCCCACTTGGAGCCCCCTCCTACAATGAGCAGTTCTTC
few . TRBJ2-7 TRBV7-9 CASSLADRLRNEQYF TGTGCCAGCAGCTTAGCCGACAGGCTGAGGAACGAGCAGTACTTC
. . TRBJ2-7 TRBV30 CAWSVFGGDEQYF TGTGCCTGGAGTGTTTTTGGCGGTGACGAGCAGTACTTC